A selection of T cell receptor beta chains follows, all from one sample in a study of CD8 T cells in Susac syndrome. Each CDR3 protein is one row after TCRdb ran MiXCR on the immunoSEQ multiplex PCR reads. This table holds approximately 180,000 distinct CDR3 sequences, 85% to 95% found once. Input material: CD4+ T cells from PBMCs. Every receptor here comes from a human donor with Susac syndrome. Each CDR3 is given with its conserved first and last residue. Fields, in order: CDR3 protein, CDR3 DNA, clone size, V gene, D gene, J gene. A D gene is named only where the DNA matches it firmly. Clone size is stated in some rows and not others, as once, few, many or a class when expanded.

cdr3_aa: CSASPLHRDSSYEQYF
cdr3_nt: TGCAGTGCCAGTCCCCTACACCGGGACAGCTCCTACGAGCAGTACTTC
clone_size: .
v_call: TRBV20-1
d_call: TRBD1
j_call: TRBJ2-7

cdr3_aa: CAWSADRGAYQETQYF
cdr3_nt: TGTGCCTGGAGTGCGGACAGGGGGGCCTACCAAGAGACCCAGTACTTC
clone_size: .
v_call: TRBV30
d_call: TRBD1
j_call: TRBJ2-5

cdr3_aa: CASGLVLRGTPNYGYTF
cdr3_nt: TGTGCTAGTGGTTTGGTACTAAGGGGTACCCCTAACTATGGCTACACCTTC
clone_size: .
v_call: TRBV12-5
d_call: .
j_call: TRBJ1-2

cdr3_aa: CASSFLAGGTYEQYF
cdr3_nt: TGTGCCAGCAGCTTCCTGGCAGGGGGCACCTACGAGCAGTACTTC
clone_size: .
v_call: TRBV7-8
d_call: TRBD1
j_call: TRBJ2-7

cdr3_aa: CASSLPDRGTDTQYF
cdr3_nt: TGCGCCAGCAGCTTACCGGACAGGGGCACAGATACGCAGTATTTT
clone_size: .
v_call: TRBV5-1
d_call: TRBD1
j_call: TRBJ2-3

cdr3_aa: CASSLGDYGYTF
cdr3_nt: TGTGCCAGCAGCTTGGGGGACTATGGCTACACCTTC
clone_size: .
v_call: TRBV5-4
d_call: .
j_call: TRBJ1-2

cdr3_aa: CASSLDTGELFF
cdr3_nt: TGTGCCAGCAGCCTTGATACCGGGGAGCTGTTTTTT
clone_size: .
v_call: TRBV9
d_call: .
j_call: TRBJ2-2

cdr3_aa: CASSPREETQYF
cdr3_nt: TGTGCCAGCTCCCCCAGGGAAGAGACCCAGTACTTC
clone_size: few
v_call: TRBV18
d_call: .
j_call: TRBJ2-5

cdr3_aa: CASSQEGWLAGYNEQFF
cdr3_nt: TGTGCCAGCAGCCAAGAAGGATGGCTAGCGGGTTACAATGAGCAGTTCTTC
clone_size: .
v_call: TRBV3-1
d_call: TRBD2
j_call: TRBJ2-1

cdr3_aa: CSARVGGRTDTQYF
cdr3_nt: TGCAGTGCTAGAGTGGGGGGGCGCACAGATACGCAGTATTTT
clone_size: .
v_call: TRBV20-1
d_call: .
j_call: TRBJ2-3

cdr3_aa: CSAREGSGFVGYGYTF
cdr3_nt: TGCAGTGCTAGAGAGGGATCGGGATTTGTTGGCTATGGCTACACCTTC
clone_size: .
v_call: TRBV20-1
d_call: .
j_call: TRBJ1-2

cdr3_aa: CASSVDSGSSSYNEQFF
cdr3_nt: TGTGCCAGCAGCGTAGATTCGGGCAGTAGCTCCTACAATGAGCAGTTCTTC
clone_size: .
v_call: TRBV9
d_call: .
j_call: TRBJ2-1

cdr3_aa: CASSLGMDEQYF
cdr3_nt: TGTGCCAGCAGCTTAGGCATGGACGAGCAGTACTTC
clone_size: .
v_call: TRBV7-2
d_call: .
j_call: TRBJ2-7

cdr3_aa: CASMTGDGQPQHF
cdr3_nt: TGTGCCAGCATGACAGGAGATGGGCAGCCCCAGCATTTT
clone_size: .
v_call: TRBV6-1
d_call: .
j_call: TRBJ1-5

cdr3_aa: CASSSGTGGTGELFF
cdr3_nt: TGCGCCAGCAGCTCAGGCACAGGGGGCACCGGGGAGCTGTTTTTT
clone_size: .
v_call: TRBV5-1
d_call: TRBD1
j_call: TRBJ2-2

cdr3_aa: CSVWGENYGYTF
cdr3_nt: TGCAGCGTTTGGGGAGAGAACTATGGCTACACCTTC
clone_size: .
v_call: TRBV29-1
d_call: .
j_call: TRBJ1-2

cdr3_aa: CASSPGRTYGYTF
cdr3_nt: TGTGCCAGCAGCCCGGGACGTACTTATGGCTACACCTTC
clone_size: once
v_call: TRBV14
d_call: .
j_call: TRBJ1-2

cdr3_aa: CASSAPRGAGSYNEQFF
cdr3_nt: TGCGCCAGCAGCGCGCCGCGGGGGGCAGGTTCCTACAATGAGCAGTTCTTC
clone_size: .
v_call: TRBV5-1
d_call: TRBD2
j_call: TRBJ2-1

cdr3_aa: CASSPSIHTQYF
cdr3_nt: TGTGCCAGCAGCCCATCTATCCATACGCAGTATTTT
clone_size: .
v_call: TRBV12-3/TRBV12-4
d_call: .
j_call: TRBJ2-3

cdr3_aa: CASSQQNPVTGELFF
cdr3_nt: TGCGCCAGCAGCCAACAGAATCCGGTCACCGGGGAGCTGTTTTTT
clone_size: .
v_call: TRBV4-1
d_call: .
j_call: TRBJ2-2

cdr3_aa: CASSSRYRASGPYEQYF
cdr3_nt: TGTGCCAGCAGTTCCCGGTACCGTGCTAGCGGGCCATACGAGCAGTACTTC
clone_size: .
v_call: TRBV28
d_call: TRBD2
j_call: TRBJ2-7

cdr3_aa: CATRGGDTEAFF
cdr3_nt: TGTGCCACCAGGGGGGGGGACACTGAAGCTTTCTTT
clone_size: .
v_call: TRBV19
d_call: TRBD1
j_call: TRBJ1-1

cdr3_aa: CASKLAGGAQAFF
cdr3_nt: TGTGCCAGCAAGCTAGCAGGGGGCGCGCAAGCTTTCTTT
clone_size: .
v_call: TRBV6-2/TRBV6-3
d_call: TRBD1
j_call: TRBJ1-1

cdr3_aa: CASSVATEMNTEAFF
cdr3_nt: TGTGCCAGCAGCGTAGCTACAGAGATGAACACTGAAGCTTTCTTT
clone_size: .
v_call: TRBV9
d_call: .
j_call: TRBJ1-1

cdr3_aa: CASSRDRGTEAFF
cdr3_nt: TGTGCCAGCAGCCGGGACAGGGGCACTGAAGCTTTCTTT
clone_size: .
v_call: TRBV7-9
d_call: TRBD1
j_call: TRBJ1-1

cdr3_aa: CASSPGTWLRPNYGYTF
cdr3_nt: TGTGCCAGCAGTCCCGGGACCTGGTTAAGGCCGAACTATGGCTACACCTTC
clone_size: .
v_call: TRBV12-3/TRBV12-4
d_call: .
j_call: TRBJ1-2

cdr3_aa: CASSTSANRYEQYF
cdr3_nt: TGTGCCAGCAGCACTAGCGCTAATCGGTACGAGCAGTACTTC
clone_size: .
v_call: TRBV2
d_call: TRBD2
j_call: TRBJ2-7

cdr3_aa: CSASGSGKYEQYF
cdr3_nt: TGCAGTGCTAGTGGTAGCGGGAAGTACGAGCAGTACTTC
clone_size: .
v_call: TRBV20-1
d_call: TRBD2
j_call: TRBJ2-7

cdr3_aa: CASSPGGTGKNTEAFF
cdr3_nt: TGCGCCAGCAGCCCAGGAGGGACAGGGAAGAACACTGAAGCTTTCTTT
clone_size: .
v_call: TRBV4-1
d_call: TRBD1
j_call: TRBJ1-1

cdr3_aa: CAWSVSGAGETQYF
cdr3_nt: TGTGCCTGGAGTGTTTCGGGGGCGGGTGAGACCCAGTACTTC
clone_size: .
v_call: TRBV30
d_call: .
j_call: TRBJ2-5

cdr3_aa: CASSELARSGGTDTQYF
cdr3_nt: TGTGCCAGCAGTGAACTAGCCCGCAGCGGGGGGACAGATACGCAGTATTTT
clone_size: once
v_call: TRBV2
d_call: TRBD2
j_call: TRBJ2-3

cdr3_aa: CASSLRMGLPDGYTF
cdr3_nt: TGTGCCAGCAGCTTAAGAATGGGGCTTCCTGATGGCTACACCTTC
clone_size: .
v_call: TRBV7-6
d_call: .
j_call: TRBJ1-2

cdr3_aa: CASSEARLYGYTF
cdr3_nt: TGTGCCAGCAGTGAAGCGCGGCTCTATGGCTACACCTTC
clone_size: .
v_call: TRBV6-1
d_call: .
j_call: TRBJ1-2

cdr3_aa: CASSQGLVPTHEQFF
cdr3_nt: TGTGCCAGCAGCCAAGGACTAGTCCCCACCCATGAGCAGTTCTTC
clone_size: .
v_call: TRBV4-2
d_call: .
j_call: TRBJ2-1

cdr3_aa: CAWSLQDPPADTQYF
cdr3_nt: TGTGCCTGGAGCCTCCAGGACCCCCCGGCAGATACGCAGTATTTT
clone_size: .
v_call: TRBV30
d_call: .
j_call: TRBJ2-3

cdr3_aa: CASSQGQGPGANVLTF
cdr3_nt: TGCGCCAGCAGCCAGGGACAGGGCCCTGGGGCCAACGTCCTGACTTTC
clone_size: .
v_call: TRBV4-1
d_call: TRBD1
j_call: TRBJ2-6

cdr3_aa: CASSQGGPGQPQHF
cdr3_nt: TGTGCCAGCAGCCAAGGAGGGCCGGGGCAGCCCCAGCATTTT
clone_size: .
v_call: TRBV14
d_call: .
j_call: TRBJ1-5

cdr3_aa: CSASKGATEAFF
cdr3_nt: TGCAGTGCTAGCAAGGGGGCTACTGAAGCTTTCTTT
clone_size: .
v_call: TRBV20-1
d_call: TRBD1
j_call: TRBJ1-1

cdr3_aa: CAISPHPTRQGGETQYF
cdr3_nt: TGTGCCATCAGTCCGCACCCCACCCGACAGGGAGGAGAGACCCAGTACTTC
clone_size: .
v_call: TRBV10-3
d_call: .
j_call: TRBJ2-5

cdr3_aa: CASSSPAGVSDTQYF
cdr3_nt: TGTGCCAGCAGTTCCCCAGCGGGAGTTTCAGATACGCAGTATTTT
clone_size: .
v_call: TRBV6-5
d_call: TRBD2
j_call: TRBJ2-3

cdr3_aa: CSALAGGPGETQYF
cdr3_nt: TGCAGCGCTTTAGCGGGGGGGCCTGGCGAGACCCAGTACTTC
clone_size: .
v_call: TRBV29-1
d_call: TRBD2
j_call: TRBJ2-5

cdr3_aa: CASSLASGGARTF
cdr3_nt: TGTGCCAGCAGCTTAGCCTCCGGAGGGGCACGCACCTTC
clone_size: .
v_call: TRBV11-2
d_call: .
j_call: TRBJ1-2

cdr3_aa: CASRDNKNEQYF
cdr3_nt: TGTGCCAGCAGGGATAACAAAAACGAGCAGTACTTC
clone_size: .
v_call: TRBV2
d_call: .
j_call: TRBJ2-7

cdr3_aa: CASSEGTSYGYTF
cdr3_nt: TGTGCCAGCAGTGAAGGAACATCCTATGGCTACACCTTC
clone_size: .
v_call: TRBV2
d_call: .
j_call: TRBJ1-2

cdr3_aa: CASSLDPSRLGTEAFF
cdr3_nt: TGCGCCAGCAGCTTAGACCCGTCCCGGTTGGGTACTGAAGCTTTCTTT
clone_size: .
v_call: TRBV5-1
d_call: .
j_call: TRBJ1-1

cdr3_aa: CASSLGREDEQYF
cdr3_nt: TGTGCCAGCAGCTTAGGACGAGAGGACGAGCAGTACTTC
clone_size: .
v_call: TRBV7-2
d_call: .
j_call: TRBJ2-7

cdr3_aa: CASSPRTGINTGELFF
cdr3_nt: TGTGCCAGCAGTCCCCGGACAGGGATTAACACCGGGGAGCTGTTTTTT
clone_size: .
v_call: TRBV6-6
d_call: TRBD1
j_call: TRBJ2-2

cdr3_aa: CASSSGALSYEQYF
cdr3_nt: TGTGCCAGCAGTTCCGGGGCCCTCTCCTACGAGCAGTACTTC
clone_size: .
v_call: TRBV12-3/TRBV12-4
d_call: .
j_call: TRBJ2-7

cdr3_aa: CSVEGFGSSGGAVGTDTQYF
cdr3_nt: TGCAGCGTTGAAGGATTCGGGTCTAGCGGGGGGGCCGTGGGCACAGATACGCAGTATTTT
clone_size: once
v_call: TRBV29-1
d_call: TRBD2
j_call: TRBJ2-3

cdr3_aa: CASSLALAGANNEQFF
cdr3_nt: TGCGCCAGCAGCTTGGCACTAGCGGGAGCCAACAATGAGCAGTTCTTC
clone_size: once
v_call: TRBV5-1
d_call: TRBD2
j_call: TRBJ2-1

cdr3_aa: CASSLQGQGFHEQYF
cdr3_nt: TGCGCCAGCAGCCTACAAGGACAGGGGTTCCACGAGCAGTACTTC
clone_size: .
v_call: TRBV4-1
d_call: TRBD1
j_call: TRBJ2-7

cdr3_aa: CSARQGGSEKLFF
cdr3_nt: TGCAGTGCTAGACAGGGCGGAAGTGAAAAACTGTTTTTT
clone_size: .
v_call: TRBV20-1
d_call: .
j_call: TRBJ1-4

cdr3_aa: CASSRQGIRTDTQYF
cdr3_nt: TGTGCCAGCAGCCGACAGGGTATCAGAACAGATACGCAGTATTTT
clone_size: .
v_call: TRBV14
d_call: TRBD1
j_call: TRBJ2-3

cdr3_aa: CATSRDLANTEAFF
cdr3_nt: TGTGCCACCAGCAGAGATCTGGCGAACACTGAAGCTTTCTTT
clone_size: .
v_call: TRBV15
d_call: .
j_call: TRBJ1-1